Listed below are T cell receptor beta chains from one sample, sequenced in a study of blood T cell repertoires in COVID-19. Profiled with immunoSEQ multiplex PCR; TCRdb holds only in-frame clones, not every one. The sample shows some 76,000 clones, 90% of them seen only once. Material for sequencing was peripheral blood. These receptors were taken from a young woman with acute or convalescent COVID-19. CDR3s include the opening cysteine and the closing phenylalanine or tryptophan. D genes are given only for firm matches. Part of the rows lack a size; the others show once, few, many or a class for expanded clones.

NA,TRBV11-2,15,TRBD2,TRBJ2-2,TGTGCCAGCAGCCTCCGGGGGGGCGTAACCGGGGAGCTGTTTTTT,CASSLRGGVTGELFF
NA,TRBV4-2,16,TRBD1,TRBJ2-5,TGTGCCAGCAGCCAGCGATCGACAGGGGCCCAAGAGACCCAGTACTTC,CASSQRSTGAQETQYF
NA,TRBV11-2,17,TRBD1,TRBJ2-4,TGTGCCAGCAGCTTAGATACTGACAGGGGCCGCAAAAACATTCAGTACTTC,CASSLDTDRGRKNIQYF
NA,TRBV18,15,TRBD2,TRBJ2-3,TGTGCCAGCTCACCCGCGGGGGGGCCCACAGATACGCAGTATTTT,CASSPAGGPTDTQYF
NA,TRBV30,13,NA,TRBJ1-6,TGTGCCTGGAACAGGGTGAATAATTCACCCCTCCACTTT,CAWNRVNNSPLHF
NA,TRBV18,15,NA,TRBJ1-3,TGTGCCAGCTCACTTACAGGTGGATCTGGAAACACCATATATTTT,CASSLTGGSGNTIYF
NA,TRBV2,13,NA,TRBJ1-2,TGTGCCAGCACGGTCGGTCCGGGGGGAGGCTACACCTTC,CASTVGPGGGYTF
once,TRBV5-4,12,TRBD1,TRBJ1-2,TGTGCCAGCAGCACCGCAGGGGGCGGCTACACCTTC,CASSTAGGGYTF
NA,TRBV2,15,TRBD1,TRBJ2-2,TGTGCCAGCAGGTCCATCTCAGGGGGCACCGGGGAGCTGTTTTTT,CASRSISGGTGELFF
NA,TRBV18,14,NA,TRBJ2-3,TGTGCCAGCTCACCATACGAGATTCCAGATACGCAGTATTTT,CASSPYEIPDTQYF
NA,TRBV3-1/TRBV3-2,16,NA,TRBJ1-2,TGTGCCAGCAGTCCTGAGTGGATAGGGGGTTCCTATGGCTACACCTTC,CASSPEWIGGSYGYTF
NA,TRBV21-1,20,NA,TRBJ2-6,TGTGCCAGCAGCAAAGTGAGGGGGACAGGGCTTTCCTCTGGGGCCAACGTCCTGACTTTC,CASSKVRGTGLSSGANVLTF
NA,TRBV2,12,NA,TRBJ2-7,TGTGCCAGCAGCGGTGACAGCGCCGAGCAGTACTTC,CASSGDSAEQYF
NA,TRBV5-4,14,NA,TRBJ2-5,TGTGCCAGCAGCTTGTTCACGGACCAAGAGACCCAGTACTTC,CASSLFTDQETQYF
NA,TRBV3-1/TRBV3-2,13,NA,TRBJ2-1,TGTGCCAGCAGCACTCCTCCGGCAGGTGAGCAGTTCTTC,CASSTPPAGEQFF
NA,TRBV27,17,NA,TRBJ1-1,TGTGCCAGCAGTTCATACCCCCATCGGGACTATAACACTGAAGCTTTCTTT,CASSSYPHRDYNTEAFF
NA,TRBV15,15,TRBD1,TRBJ2-7,TGTGCCACCAGCGATAGACAGGGGGGTACCTACGAGCAGTACTTC,CATSDRQGGTYEQYF